A single sample is the source of the 2 T cell receptor beta chains below, sequenced in a study of post-analysis software for immune sequencing data. The authors incorporated unique molecular identifiers into the TCR beta cDNA libraries. From the PCR reads, TCRdb called clonotypes with MiXCR, one entry per CDR3 protein. The data hold about 400,000 distinct CDR3 sequences, with about a third observed a single time. The antigens for these receptors are not known. Regarding the study as a whole: Patients used roughly five TRBV segments, including TRBV5-6, TRBV5-1 and TRBV20-1, more often than controls.

The sequencing sample was made of blood. Receptors originate from a girl aged 5-17 years with multiple sclerosis.

This clonotype has only a few counts. CDR3 nucleotides: TGCAGCGTTGATGGGACAGGGGCCGAGCAGTACTTC. This sequence encodes CSVDGTGAEQYF. The V and J genes are TRBV29-1 and TRBJ2-7; 10 positions match TRBD1. The CDR3 has 12 amino acids. Per the germline V gene, CDR1 is SQVTM and CDR2 is ANQGSEA. Unmatched junction bases numbered 2, after V lost 3 bases and J lost 6 bases.

The rearrangement uses TRBV11-2 and TRBJ2-6; D is unclear. Germline V gives CDR1 SGHAT, CDR2 FQNNGV. V lost 6 bases, J lost 0 bases, and 12 bases lay in between. This CDR3 comprises 16 residues. The chain's CDR3 is CASRPTYISGANVLTF. The CDR3 DNA follows: TGTGCCAGCAGGCCCACCTACATCTCTGGGGCCAACGTCCTGACTTTC.